Ten or more counts support the clone carrying this T cell receptor beta chain. This sample is drawn from a study of T-cell reconstitution after alpha-beta-depleted transplantation in children. This CDR3 has 19 residues. Trimming cost V 5 bases and J 0 bases; bases outside gene matches: 11. Germline assignment: CDR1 SGHAT and CDR2 FQNNGV. Unique molecular identifiers tagged the TCRbeta library. TCRdb reprocessed the PCR reads via MiXCR and lists one record per CDR3 protein. The table has hundreds of thousands of distinct CDR3 sequences, around 13% seen once. Specimen: PBMCs from the stem cell graft donor, collected from the stem cell graft. The J gene is TRBJ2-1, the V gene TRBV11-2; 12 positions match TRBD2. The source is a human donor who donated a stem cell graft to a child with acute lymphoblastic leukemia. This CDR3 reads CASSPRLAGERGSYNEQFF. CDR3 DNA sequence: TGTGCCAGCAGCCCTCGACTAGCGGGAGAGAGAGGCTCCTACAATGAGCAGTTCTTC. The full variable domain, in which reference TRBV11-2 and TRBJ2-1 provide the parts outside the CDR3, is EAGVAQSPRYKIIEKRQSVAFWCNPISGHATLYWYQQILGQGPKLLIQFQNNGVVDDSQLPKDRFSAERLKGVDSTLKIQPAKLEDSAVYLCASSPRLAGERGSYNEQFFGPGTRLTVL.